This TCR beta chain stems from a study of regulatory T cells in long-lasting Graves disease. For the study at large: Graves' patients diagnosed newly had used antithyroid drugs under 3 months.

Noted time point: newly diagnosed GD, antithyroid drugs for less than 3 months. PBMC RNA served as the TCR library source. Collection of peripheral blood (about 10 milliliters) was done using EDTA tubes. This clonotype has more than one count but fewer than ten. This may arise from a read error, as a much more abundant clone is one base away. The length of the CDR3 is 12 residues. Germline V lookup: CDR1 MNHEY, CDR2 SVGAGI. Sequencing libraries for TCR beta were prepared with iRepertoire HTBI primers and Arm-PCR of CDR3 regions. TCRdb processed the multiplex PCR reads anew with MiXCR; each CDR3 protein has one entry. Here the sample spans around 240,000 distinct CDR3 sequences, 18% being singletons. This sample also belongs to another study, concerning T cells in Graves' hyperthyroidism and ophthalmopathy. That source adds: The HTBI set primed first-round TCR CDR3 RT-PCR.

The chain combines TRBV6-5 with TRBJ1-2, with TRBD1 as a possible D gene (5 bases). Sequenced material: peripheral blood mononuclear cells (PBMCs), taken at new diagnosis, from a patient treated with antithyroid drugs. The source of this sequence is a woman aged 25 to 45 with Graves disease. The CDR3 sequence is CASSYGGYGYAF. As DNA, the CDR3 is TGTGCCAGCAGTTACGGGGGTTATGGCTACGCCTTC.